The rows below give T cell receptor beta chains drawn from one sample of a study of T-cell memory formation after mild COVID-19. MiXCR, applied by TCRdb to the 5' RACE reads, yields one record per CDR3 protein. The table records 350,000 to 500,000 distinct CDR3 sequences, about a sixth of them present only once. The sample comprised PBMCs or a T cell subset sorted from them (not recorded which). Receptors originate from a man younger than 35 who had mild COVID-19 (a few samples of this study predate the infection). Cell type and time point are not known. Both conserved end residues are part of each CDR3. Each record gives: V gene, CDR3 length, D gene, J gene, clone size, CDR3 DNA, CDR3 protein. The D gene is left open where the match is weak. Expanded clones get a size class; other rows say once, few or many, or leave the size out.

v_call: TRBV5-1; cdr3_length: 17; d_call: TRBD1; j_call: TRBJ2-7; clone_size: .; cdr3_nt: TGCGACAGCACCCTCACTCCAGGACAGGCGTACTCCTACGAGCAGTACTTC; cdr3_aa: CDSTLTPGQAYSYEQYF
v_call: TRBV7-8; cdr3_length: 15; d_call: TRBD2; j_call: TRBJ2-1; clone_size: .; cdr3_nt: TGTGCCAGCAGCTTAGTAGCGGGGGGGCTAGGCGAGCAGTTCTTC; cdr3_aa: CASSLVAGGLGEQFF
v_call: TRBV10-3; cdr3_length: 17; d_call: .; j_call: TRBJ2-1; clone_size: .; cdr3_nt: TGTGCCATCAGTGAGTTATCGGACCGCAGCTCCTACAATGAGCAGTTCTTC; cdr3_aa: CAISELSDRSSYNEQFF
v_call: TRBV12-3/TRBV12-4; cdr3_length: 13; d_call: .; j_call: TRBJ1-5; clone_size: .; cdr3_nt: TGTGCCAGCACCGCGACAGCATATCAGCCCCAGCATTTT; cdr3_aa: CASTATAYQPQHF
v_call: TRBV7-6; cdr3_length: 18; d_call: .; j_call: TRBJ1-3; clone_size: .; cdr3_nt: TGTGCCAGCAGTGACCTCCCGGACAGCCACCTCTCTGGAAACACCATATATTTT; cdr3_aa: CASSDLPDSHLSGNTIYF
v_call: TRBV5-1; cdr3_length: 14; d_call: .; j_call: TRBJ1-6; clone_size: .; cdr3_nt: TGCGCCAGCACTTGGACGGGCCTTAATTCACCCCTCCACTTT; cdr3_aa: CASTWTGLNSPLHF
v_call: TRBV5-1; cdr3_length: 13; d_call: .; j_call: TRBJ2-5; clone_size: few; cdr3_nt: TGCGCCAGCAGCCCGCTGGGGCAAGAGACCCAGTACTTC; cdr3_aa: CASSPLGQETQYF
v_call: TRBV3-1; cdr3_length: 14; d_call: .; j_call: TRBJ1-3; clone_size: .; cdr3_nt: TGTGCCAGCAGCCACGAGGATACTGGAAACACCATATATTTT; cdr3_aa: CASSHEDTGNTIYF
v_call: TRBV5-1; cdr3_length: 12; d_call: .; j_call: TRBJ1-6; clone_size: .; cdr3_nt: TGCGCCAGCAGACAACAGAATTCACCCCTCCACTTT; cdr3_aa: CASRQQNSPLHF
v_call: TRBV4-1; cdr3_length: 15; d_call: .; j_call: TRBJ1-4; clone_size: few; cdr3_nt: TGCGCCAGCAGCCACCAGGGACAATTCGATGAAAAACTGTTTTTT; cdr3_aa: CASSHQGQFDEKLFF
v_call: TRBV5-1; cdr3_length: 15; d_call: .; j_call: TRBJ2-1; clone_size: few; cdr3_nt: TGCGCCAGCAGCTCCGGCGAGCCCGCCTACAATGAGCAGTTCTTC; cdr3_aa: CASSSGEPAYNEQFF
v_call: TRBV6-5; cdr3_length: 14; d_call: .; j_call: TRBJ1-1; clone_size: .; cdr3_nt: TGTGCCAGCAGGCCGGCGGTCATGAACACTGAAGCTTTCTTT; cdr3_aa: CASRPAVMNTEAFF
v_call: TRBV11-2; cdr3_length: 18; d_call: TRBD2; j_call: TRBJ2-3; clone_size: .; cdr3_nt: TGTGCCAGCAGTCCCCTTCTTAGACTAGCGGGGGTCGGGGATACGCAGTATTTT; cdr3_aa: CASSPLLRLAGVGDTQYF
v_call: TRBV7-2; cdr3_length: 12; d_call: .; j_call: TRBJ1-1; clone_size: many; cdr3_nt: TGTGCCAGCAACCCCGATTGGCTTGAAGCTTTCTTT; cdr3_aa: CASNPDWLEAFF
v_call: TRBV6-2/TRBV6-3; cdr3_length: 13; d_call: .; j_call: TRBJ2-1; clone_size: few; cdr3_nt: TGTGCCAGCAGTTGGTCGGGCGCGGATGAGCAGTTCTTC; cdr3_aa: CASSWSGADEQFF
v_call: TRBV7-3; cdr3_length: 14; d_call: TRBD1; j_call: TRBJ2-3; clone_size: .; cdr3_nt: TGTGCCAGCAGCCCTCAGGGGGCCGTGAATACGCAGTATTTT; cdr3_aa: CASSPQGAVNTQYF
v_call: TRBV3-1; cdr3_length: 16; d_call: TRBD2; j_call: TRBJ2-5; clone_size: few; cdr3_nt: TGTGCCAGCAGCCCCGGGAGGTTGGAGGGAGCAGAGACCCAGTACTTC; cdr3_aa: CASSPGRLEGAETQYF
v_call: TRBV7-8; cdr3_length: 14; d_call: .; j_call: TRBJ1-2; clone_size: .; cdr3_nt: TGTGCCAGCAGCTTAGATGAGGGGTGGGGCGGCTACACCTTC; cdr3_aa: CASSLDEGWGGYTF
v_call: TRBV6-5; cdr3_length: 13; d_call: TRBD1; j_call: TRBJ2-5; clone_size: few; cdr3_nt: TGTGCCATTGGACAGGTTGTTTGGGAGACCCAGTACTTC; cdr3_aa: CAIGQVVWETQYF
v_call: TRBV5-5; cdr3_length: 16; d_call: .; j_call: TRBJ1-3; clone_size: .; cdr3_nt: TGTGCCAGCAGCTTGGAGGGCAGCTTCTCTGGAAACACCATATATTTT; cdr3_aa: CASSLEGSFSGNTIYF
v_call: TRBV7-2; cdr3_length: 13; d_call: .; j_call: TRBJ1-3; clone_size: .; cdr3_nt: TGTGCCAGCACCCAGGGGCTTGGAAACACCATATATTTT; cdr3_aa: CASTQGLGNTIYF
v_call: TRBV5-1; cdr3_length: 14; d_call: TRBD2; j_call: TRBJ2-5; clone_size: many; cdr3_nt: TGCGCCAGCGCCCCGGGACTAGCGGAAGAGACCCAGTACTTC; cdr3_aa: CASAPGLAEETQYF
v_call: TRBV7-9; cdr3_length: 17; d_call: TRBD2; j_call: TRBJ2-5; clone_size: few; cdr3_nt: TGTGCCAGCAGCGTCGAGATGGGACTAGCGGTCGCGAAGACCCAGTACTTC; cdr3_aa: CASSVEMGLAVAKTQYF
v_call: TRBV4-3; cdr3_length: 15; d_call: .; j_call: TRBJ2-5; clone_size: few; cdr3_nt: TGCGCCAGCAGCCAAGAGGGAAGAGGGATGGAGACCCAGTACTTC; cdr3_aa: CASSQEGRGMETQYF
v_call: TRBV29-1; cdr3_length: 15; d_call: .; j_call: TRBJ2-2; clone_size: few; cdr3_nt: TGCAGCGTTGCAGGAGGGGAAAGGGGGACCGGGGAGCTGTTTTTT; cdr3_aa: CSVAGGERGTGELFF
v_call: TRBV7-9; cdr3_length: 15; d_call: .; j_call: TRBJ2-5; clone_size: .; cdr3_nt: TGTGCCAGCAGCTTAACCCGAAGGTGGAAAGAGACCCAGTACTTC; cdr3_aa: CASSLTRRWKETQYF
v_call: TRBV20-1; cdr3_length: 14; d_call: .; j_call: TRBJ2-1; clone_size: few; cdr3_nt: TGCAGTGCTAGGGGGCGGTGGTCGGTTAATGAGCAGTTCTTC; cdr3_aa: CSARGRWSVNEQFF
v_call: TRBV5-6; cdr3_length: 17; d_call: .; j_call: TRBJ2-5; clone_size: .; cdr3_nt: TGTGCCAGCAGCCTACCCCCCCAAGACAGGCAGGGAGAGACCCAGTACTTC; cdr3_aa: CASSLPPQDRQGETQYF
v_call: TRBV18; cdr3_length: 15; d_call: TRBD1; j_call: TRBJ1-4; clone_size: .; cdr3_nt: TGTGCCAGCTCACCGGACAGGGCTTCGATCGAGGGACTGTTTTTT; cdr3_aa: CASSPDRASIEGLFF
v_call: TRBV7-2; cdr3_length: 15; d_call: TRBD1; j_call: TRBJ1-1; clone_size: .; cdr3_nt: TGTGCCAGCAGCGCAATAATGGCAGGGGGCACTGAAGCTTTCTTT; cdr3_aa: CASSAIMAGGTEAFF
v_call: TRBV7-8; cdr3_length: 15; d_call: TRBD1; j_call: TRBJ1-1; clone_size: many; cdr3_nt: TGTGCCAGCAGCTTAGCCGCAACAGGGGGCAGTGAAGCTTTCTTT; cdr3_aa: CASSLAATGGSEAFF
v_call: TRBV9; cdr3_length: 15; d_call: .; j_call: TRBJ2-1; clone_size: many; cdr3_nt: TGTGCCAGCAGCGTAGTGGTGGGGGGCTCGAATGAGCAGTTCTTC; cdr3_aa: CASSVVVGGSNEQFF
v_call: TRBV7-6; cdr3_length: 13; d_call: .; j_call: TRBJ2-7; clone_size: many; cdr3_nt: TGTGCCAGCAGCCCAGCCGACAGCTACGAGCAGTACTTC; cdr3_aa: CASSPADSYEQYF
v_call: TRBV7-2; cdr3_length: 16; d_call: TRBD2; j_call: TRBJ2-5; clone_size: many; cdr3_nt: TGTGCCAGCAGCTTACTCGCGGGGGGGGCCGGAGAGACCCAGTACTTC; cdr3_aa: CASSLLAGGAGETQYF
v_call: TRBV9; cdr3_length: 15; d_call: .; j_call: TRBJ2-7; clone_size: few; cdr3_nt: TGTGCCAGCAGCCCCAGGGGATCGGACTCCTACGAGCAGTACTTC; cdr3_aa: CASSPRGSDSYEQYF
v_call: TRBV3-1; cdr3_length: 14; d_call: .; j_call: TRBJ1-1; clone_size: many; cdr3_nt: TGTGCCAGCAGCCAAACCGCGAGTAGGTCTGAAGCTTTCTTT; cdr3_aa: CASSQTASRSEAFF
v_call: TRBV18; cdr3_length: 16; d_call: .; j_call: TRBJ2-7; clone_size: few; cdr3_nt: TGTGCCAGCTCTCTACCTGTCGGGGCCTTGCTTTACGAGCAGTACTTC; cdr3_aa: CASSLPVGALLYEQYF
v_call: TRBV4-3; cdr3_length: 16; d_call: TRBD2; j_call: TRBJ2-1; clone_size: few; cdr3_nt: TGCGCCAGCAGCCAAGCCGCTAGCGGAGCATACAATGAGCAGTTCTTC; cdr3_aa: CASSQAASGAYNEQFF
v_call: TRBV15; cdr3_length: 16; d_call: .; j_call: TRBJ2-5; clone_size: .; cdr3_nt: TGTGCCACCAGCAGAGGGGTGCAGGGCCTACAAGAGACCCAGTACTTC; cdr3_aa: CATSRGVQGLQETQYF
v_call: TRBV5-1; cdr3_length: 13; d_call: .; j_call: TRBJ1-2; clone_size: .; cdr3_nt: TGCGCCAGCAGCCCGGACAATCAGGGAGGCTACACCTTC; cdr3_aa: CASSPDNQGGYTF
v_call: TRBV7-9; cdr3_length: 16; d_call: .; j_call: TRBJ2-7; clone_size: .; cdr3_nt: TGTGCCAGCACCCCCGCGAGGGGCGCGAGGTTCCACGAGCAGTACTTC; cdr3_aa: CASTPARGARFHEQYF
v_call: TRBV20-1; cdr3_length: 15; d_call: .; j_call: TRBJ2-5; clone_size: few; cdr3_nt: TGCAGTGCTAGAGTCGCCGGGGGGCAGATAGAGACCCAGTACTTC; cdr3_aa: CSARVAGGQIETQYF
v_call: TRBV20-1; cdr3_length: 15; d_call: .; j_call: TRBJ2-3; clone_size: .; cdr3_nt: TGCAGTGCCATAGCCATGGAGCCAGGCACAGATACGCAGTATTTT; cdr3_aa: CSAIAMEPGTDTQYF
v_call: TRBV6-2/TRBV6-3; cdr3_length: 15; d_call: .; j_call: TRBJ2-1; clone_size: .; cdr3_nt: TGTGCCAGCAGCCACAATCCTGGTTCCTACAATGAGCAGTTCTTC; cdr3_aa: CASSHNPGSYNEQFF
v_call: TRBV6-5; cdr3_length: 16; d_call: TRBD1; j_call: TRBJ2-2; clone_size: few; cdr3_nt: TGTGCCAGCAGTTACCCCGGACAGGGGAATTCCGGGGAGCTGTTTTTT; cdr3_aa: CASSYPGQGNSGELFF
v_call: TRBV12-3/TRBV12-4; cdr3_length: 14; d_call: .; j_call: TRBJ2-7; clone_size: few; cdr3_nt: TGTGCCAGCAGTTCGACGGCAGGGCCATGGGAGCAGTACTTC; cdr3_aa: CASSSTAGPWEQYF
v_call: TRBV4-2; cdr3_length: 15; d_call: TRBD1; j_call: TRBJ1-2; clone_size: .; cdr3_nt: TGTGCCAGCAGCCGGGCAGGGGGGGCAAATGATGGCTACACCTTC; cdr3_aa: CASSRAGGANDGYTF
v_call: TRBV6-2/TRBV6-3; cdr3_length: 12; d_call: .; j_call: TRBJ1-2; clone_size: few; cdr3_nt: TGTGCCAGCAGCATTAGGACAGACGGCTACACCTTC; cdr3_aa: CASSIRTDGYTF
v_call: TRBV9; cdr3_length: 15; d_call: TRBD2; j_call: TRBJ2-1; clone_size: .; cdr3_nt: TGTGCCAGCAGTCTAGCGGGGGGGCCATGGAATGAGCAGTTCTTC; cdr3_aa: CASSLAGGPWNEQFF
v_call: TRBV7-2; cdr3_length: 13; d_call: .; j_call: TRBJ1-2; clone_size: .; cdr3_nt: TGTGCCAGCAGCTCGTCACCTAACTATGGCTACACCTTC; cdr3_aa: CASSSSPNYGYTF
v_call: TRBV29-1; cdr3_length: 12; d_call: .; j_call: TRBJ1-1; clone_size: few; cdr3_nt: TGCAGCGTTGACAGGGGAGCTTCTGAAGCTTTCTTT; cdr3_aa: CSVDRGASEAFF
v_call: TRBV29-1; cdr3_length: 14; d_call: .; j_call: TRBJ1-5; clone_size: few; cdr3_nt: TGCAGCGTTGAAGTATCGGGGTACGATCAGCCCCAGCATTTT; cdr3_aa: CSVEVSGYDQPQHF
v_call: TRBV28; cdr3_length: 14; d_call: .; j_call: TRBJ2-2; clone_size: .; cdr3_nt: TGTGCCAGCAGTTTATATGGGTTCGCCGGGGAGCTGTTTTTT; cdr3_aa: CASSLYGFAGELFF
v_call: TRBV5-4; cdr3_length: 15; d_call: TRBD1; j_call: TRBJ2-1; clone_size: few; cdr3_nt: TGTGCCAGCAGCTCAGGGGACAGGGGGCTCAGTGAGCAGTTCTTC; cdr3_aa: CASSSGDRGLSEQFF
v_call: TRBV6-6; cdr3_length: 14; d_call: TRBD1; j_call: TRBJ1-5; clone_size: few; cdr3_nt: TGTGCCAGCAGGAAGGGGACAGAATATCAGCCCCAGCATTTT; cdr3_aa: CASRKGTEYQPQHF
v_call: TRBV2; cdr3_length: 16; d_call: TRBD2; j_call: TRBJ2-3; clone_size: .; cdr3_nt: TGTGCCAGCAGTGCGACAGCGGGGGGACAGACAGATACGCAGTATTTT; cdr3_aa: CASSATAGGQTDTQYF